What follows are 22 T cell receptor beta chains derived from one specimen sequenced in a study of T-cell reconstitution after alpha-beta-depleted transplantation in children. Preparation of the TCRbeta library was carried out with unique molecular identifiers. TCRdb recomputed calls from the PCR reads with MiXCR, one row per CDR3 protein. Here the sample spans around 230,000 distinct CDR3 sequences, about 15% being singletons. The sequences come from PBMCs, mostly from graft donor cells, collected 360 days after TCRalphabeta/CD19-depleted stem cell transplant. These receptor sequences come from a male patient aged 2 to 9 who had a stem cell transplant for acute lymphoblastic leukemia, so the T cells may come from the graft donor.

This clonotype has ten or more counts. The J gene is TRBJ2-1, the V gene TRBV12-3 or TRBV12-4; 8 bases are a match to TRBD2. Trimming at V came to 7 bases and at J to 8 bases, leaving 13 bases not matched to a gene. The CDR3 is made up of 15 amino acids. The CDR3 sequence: CASTSARGGLHEQFF. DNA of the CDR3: TGTGCCAGCACCTCTGCCCGGGGGGGCCTTCATGAGCAGTTCTTC.

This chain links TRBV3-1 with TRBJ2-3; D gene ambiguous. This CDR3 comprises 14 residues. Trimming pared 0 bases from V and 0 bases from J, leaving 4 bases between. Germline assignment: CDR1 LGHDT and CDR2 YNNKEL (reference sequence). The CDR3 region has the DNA TGTGCCAGCAGCCAAGACGCCAGCACAGATACGCAGTATTTT. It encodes CASSQDASTDTQYF.

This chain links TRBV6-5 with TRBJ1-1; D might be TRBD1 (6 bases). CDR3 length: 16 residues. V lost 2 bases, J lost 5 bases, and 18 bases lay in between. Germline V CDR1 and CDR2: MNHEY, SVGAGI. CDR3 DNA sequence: TGTGCCAGCAGTTACGGACAGCGGAGGTCGGAGACTGAAGCTTTCTTT. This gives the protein CASSYGQRRSETEAFF.

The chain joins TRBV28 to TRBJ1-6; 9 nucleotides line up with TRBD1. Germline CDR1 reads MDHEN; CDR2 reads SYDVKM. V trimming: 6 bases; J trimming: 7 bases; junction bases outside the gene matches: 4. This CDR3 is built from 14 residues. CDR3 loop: CASRMDRGNSPLHF. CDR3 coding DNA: TGTGCCAGCAGAATGGACAGGGGAAATTCACCCCTCCACTTT. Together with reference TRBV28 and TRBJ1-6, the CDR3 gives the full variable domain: DVKVTQSSRYLVKRTGEKVFLECVQDMDHENMFWYRQDPGLGLRLIYFSYDVKMKEKGDIPEGYSVSREKKERFSLILESASTNQTSMYLCASRMDRGNSPLHFGNGTRLTVT.

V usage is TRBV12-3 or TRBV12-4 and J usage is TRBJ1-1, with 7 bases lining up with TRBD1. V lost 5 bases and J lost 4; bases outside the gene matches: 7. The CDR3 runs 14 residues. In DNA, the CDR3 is TGTGCCAGCAGTAGGAACGCAGGGGGCACTGAAGCTTTCTTT. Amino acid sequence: CASSRNAGGTEAFF.

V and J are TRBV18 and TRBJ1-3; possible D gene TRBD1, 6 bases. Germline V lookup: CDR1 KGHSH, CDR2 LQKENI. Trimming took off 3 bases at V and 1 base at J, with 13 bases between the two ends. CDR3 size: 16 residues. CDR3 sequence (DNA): TGTGCCAGCTCACCGGCAGGGGATCTATCTGGAAACACCATATATTTT. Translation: CASSPAGDLSGNTIYF.

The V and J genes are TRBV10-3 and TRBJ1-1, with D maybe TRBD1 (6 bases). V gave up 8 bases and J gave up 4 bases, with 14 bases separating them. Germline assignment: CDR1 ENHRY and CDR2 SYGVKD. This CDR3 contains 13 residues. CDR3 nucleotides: TGTGCCATCCGGACAGACTTCGGCACTGAAGCTTTCTTT. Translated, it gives CAIRTDFGTEAFF.

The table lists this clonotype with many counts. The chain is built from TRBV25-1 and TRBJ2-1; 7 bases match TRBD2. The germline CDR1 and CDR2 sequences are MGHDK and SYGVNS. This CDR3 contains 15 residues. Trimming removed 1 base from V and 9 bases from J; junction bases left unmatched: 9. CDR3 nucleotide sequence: TGTGCCAGCAGTGAATTTGCGGGAGTGACTGGTGAGCAGTTCTTC. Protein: CASSEFAGVTGEQFF. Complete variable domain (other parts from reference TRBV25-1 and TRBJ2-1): EADIYQTPRYLVIGTGKKITLECSQTMGHDKMYWYQQDPGMELHLIHYSYGVNSTEKGDLSSESTVSRIRTEHFPLTLESARPSHTSQYLCASSEFAGVTGEQFFGPGTRLTVL.

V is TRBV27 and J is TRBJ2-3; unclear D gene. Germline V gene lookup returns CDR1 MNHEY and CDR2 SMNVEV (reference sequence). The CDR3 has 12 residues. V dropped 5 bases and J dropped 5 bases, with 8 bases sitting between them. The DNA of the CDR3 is TGTGCCAGCAGTATTTTAGGAGATACGCAGTATTTT. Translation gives CASSILGDTQYF.

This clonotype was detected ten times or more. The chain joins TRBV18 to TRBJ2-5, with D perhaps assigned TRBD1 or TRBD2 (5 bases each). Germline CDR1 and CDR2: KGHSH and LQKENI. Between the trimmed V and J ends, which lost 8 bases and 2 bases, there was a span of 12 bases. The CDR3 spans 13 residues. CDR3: CASSPRGQETQYF. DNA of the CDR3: TGTGCCAGCAGCCCGAGGGGACAAGAGACCCAGTACTTC.

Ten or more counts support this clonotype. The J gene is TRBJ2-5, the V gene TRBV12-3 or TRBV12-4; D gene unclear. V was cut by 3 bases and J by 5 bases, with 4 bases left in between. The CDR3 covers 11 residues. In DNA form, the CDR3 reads TGTGCCAGCAGTTTTAAGGAGACCCAGTACTTC. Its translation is CASSFKETQYF.

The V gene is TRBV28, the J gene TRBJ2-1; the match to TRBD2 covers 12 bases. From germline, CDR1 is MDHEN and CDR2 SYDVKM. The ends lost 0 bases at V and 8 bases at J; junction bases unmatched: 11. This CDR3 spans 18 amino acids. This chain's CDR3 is CASSLWASGRAGDYEQFF. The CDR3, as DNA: TGTGCCAGCAGTTTATGGGCTAGCGGGAGGGCCGGAGACTATGAGCAGTTCTTC.

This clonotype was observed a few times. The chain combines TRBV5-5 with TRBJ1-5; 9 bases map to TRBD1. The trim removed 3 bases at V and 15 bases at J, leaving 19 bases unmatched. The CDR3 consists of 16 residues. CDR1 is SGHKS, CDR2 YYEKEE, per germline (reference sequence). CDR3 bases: TGTGCCAGCAGCTCCAGGACAGGGGCGCAAGGGGATATAATGCATTTT. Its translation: CASSSRTGAQGDIMHF.

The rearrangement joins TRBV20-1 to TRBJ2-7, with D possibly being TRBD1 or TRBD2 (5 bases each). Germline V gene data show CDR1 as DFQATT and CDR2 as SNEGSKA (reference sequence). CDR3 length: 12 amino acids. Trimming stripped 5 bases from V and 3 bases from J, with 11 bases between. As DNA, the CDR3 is TGCAGTGCTCACCGGGACGGCTACGAGCAGTACTTC. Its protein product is CSAHRDGYEQYF.

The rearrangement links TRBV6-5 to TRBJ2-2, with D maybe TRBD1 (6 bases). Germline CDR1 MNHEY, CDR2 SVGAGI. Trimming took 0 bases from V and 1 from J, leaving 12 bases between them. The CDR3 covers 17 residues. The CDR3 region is CASSYSGAGENTGELFF. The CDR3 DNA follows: TGTGCCAGCAGTTACTCTGGGGCAGGGGAGAACACCGGGGAGCTGTTTTTT.

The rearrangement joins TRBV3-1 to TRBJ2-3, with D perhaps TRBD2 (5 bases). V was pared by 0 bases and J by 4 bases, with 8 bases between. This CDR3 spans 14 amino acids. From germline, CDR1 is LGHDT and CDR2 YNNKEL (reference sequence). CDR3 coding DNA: TGTGCCAGCAGCCAAGACCACGGGGCAGATACGCAGTATTTT. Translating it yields CASSQDHGADTQYF.

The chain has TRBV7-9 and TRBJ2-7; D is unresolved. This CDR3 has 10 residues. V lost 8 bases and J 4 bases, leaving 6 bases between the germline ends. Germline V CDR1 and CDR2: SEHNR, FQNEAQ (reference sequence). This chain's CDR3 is CASLPYEQYF. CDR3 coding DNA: TGTGCCAGCCTGCCGTACGAGCAGTACTTC.

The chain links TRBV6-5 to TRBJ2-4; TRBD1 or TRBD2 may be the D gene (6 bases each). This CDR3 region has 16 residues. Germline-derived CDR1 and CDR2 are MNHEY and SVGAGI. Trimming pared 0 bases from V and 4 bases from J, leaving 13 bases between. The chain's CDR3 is CASSYSGGPGKNIQYF. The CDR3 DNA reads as TGTGCCAGCAGTTACTCGGGGGGCCCCGGGAAAAACATTCAGTACTTC.

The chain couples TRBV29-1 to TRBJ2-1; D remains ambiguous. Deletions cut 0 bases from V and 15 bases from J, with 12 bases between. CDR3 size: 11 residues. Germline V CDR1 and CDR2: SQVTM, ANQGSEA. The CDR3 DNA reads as TGCAGCGTTGAAGACCAGCCCCGTGGGTTCTTC. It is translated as CSVEDQPRGFF.

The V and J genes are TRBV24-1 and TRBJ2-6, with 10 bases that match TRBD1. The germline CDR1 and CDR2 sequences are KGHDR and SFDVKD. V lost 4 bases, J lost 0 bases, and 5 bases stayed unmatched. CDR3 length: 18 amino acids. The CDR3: CATSEPGQGISGANVLTF. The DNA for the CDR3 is TGTGCCACCAGTGAGCCGGGACAGGGGATCTCTGGGGCCAACGTCCTGACTTTC.

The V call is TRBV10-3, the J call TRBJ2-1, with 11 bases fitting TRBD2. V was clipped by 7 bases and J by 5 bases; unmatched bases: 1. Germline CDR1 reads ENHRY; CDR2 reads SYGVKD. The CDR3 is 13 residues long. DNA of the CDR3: TGTGCCATCACGACTAGCGGGGACAATGAGCAGTTCTTC. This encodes CAITTSGDNEQFF.

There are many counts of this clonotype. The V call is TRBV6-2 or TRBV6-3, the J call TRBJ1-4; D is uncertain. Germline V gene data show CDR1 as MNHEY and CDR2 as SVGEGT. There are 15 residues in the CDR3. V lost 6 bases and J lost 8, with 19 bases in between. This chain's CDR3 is CASSWTGYNGEKLFF. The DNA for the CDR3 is TGTGCCAGCAGCTGGACGGGGTACAACGGCGAAAAACTGTTTTTT.